One and the same sample provided the 15 T cell receptor beta chains below, sequenced in a study of blood T cell repertoires in COVID-19. The assay was immunoSEQ multiplex PCR, and TCRdb's table has in-frame clones only and misses some. The repertoire holds 150,000 to 200,000 clones, with roughly 80% as singletons. Source material: peripheral blood. The receptors here all came from a woman at least 80 years old with COVID-19, enrolled during active disease.

The CDR3, as DNA: TGTGCCAGCAGCCAAGACCCAAGGGGTCAGCCCCAGCATTTT. Amino acids: CASSQDPRGQPQHF. The chain links TRBV4-2 to TRBJ1-5, with D perhaps matching TRBD1 (5 bases). Germline CDR1 and CDR2: LGHNA and YNFKEQ. With 0 bases removed from V and 6 bases from J, the gap between germline ends came to 9 bases. The CDR3 extends over 14 amino acids.

Points on this clone: The germline gene is not matched at one end of the junction; a read error may be the cause. The chain joins TRBV7-7 to TRBJ2-1; TRBD2 agrees at 12 bases. The CDR3 loop spans 15 amino acids. The germline V gene encodes CDR1 SSHAT and CDR2 FNYEAQ (reference sequence). CDR3 in DNA: TGTGCTAGCAGCCGACTAGCGGGAGCTATCGATGAGCAGTTCTTC. Amino acid sequence: CASSRLAGAIDEQFF. The full variable domain, with the rest looked up from reference TRBV7-7 and TRBJ2-1, is GAGVSQSPRYKVTKRGQDVTLRCDPISSHATLYWYQQALGQGPEFLTYFNYEAQPDKSGLPSDRFSAERPEGSISTLTIQRTEQRDSAMYRCASSRLAGAIDEQFFGPGTRLTVL.

This chain joins TRBV19 and TRBJ2-3, with 8 bases identical to TRBD2. V was pared by 7 bases and J by 5 bases, with 8 bases of the junction left unmatched. The germline gives CDR1 LNHDA, CDR2 SQIVND (reference sequence). The CDR3 sequence is 14 residues long. Written as DNA, the CDR3 is TGTGCCAGTACCCGCGCGGGAGGTCAAGATACGCAGTATTTT. It is translated as CASTRAGGQDTQYF.

DNA for the CDR3: TGTGCCAGTCGACGCGGGTGGAACTACGAGCAGTACTTC. This codes for CASRRGWNYEQYF. The rearrangement joins TRBV5-5 to TRBJ2-7, with D perhaps matching TRBD2 (5 bases). The CDR3 consists of 13 residues. V was clipped by 8 bases and J by 3 bases, with 15 bases between them. From germline, CDR1 is SGHKS and CDR2 YYEKEE (reference sequence). Full variable domain (remainder filled in from reference TRBV5-5 and TRBJ2-7): DAGVTQSPTHLIKTRGQQVTLRCSPISGHKSVSWYQQVLGQGPQFIFQYYEKEERGRGNFPDRFSARQFPNYSSELNVNALLLGDSALYLCASRRGWNYEQYFGPGTRLTVT.

The CDR3 bases are TGCGCCAGCAGCTTATCGGGGGACAGGGATCCCCATGGCTACACCTTC. Translation gives CASSLSGDRDPHGYTF. The rearrangement links TRBV5-1 to TRBJ1-2; 9 nucleotides line up with TRBD1. J gave up 6 bases and V 2 bases, and 11 bases lay outside the gene matches. Germline lookup yields CDR1 SGHRS and CDR2 YFSETQ. This CDR3 contains 16 residues. Combining the CDR3 with reference TRBV5-1 and TRBJ1-2 gives the whole variable domain KAGVTQTPRYLIKTRGQQVTLSCSPISGHRSVSWYQQTPGQGLQFLFEYFSETQRNKGNFPGRFSGRQFSNSRSEMNVSTLELGDSALYLCASSLSGDRDPHGYTFGSGTRLTVV.

Here the CDR3 DNA reads TGTGCCAGCAGCTTAGGCCTAGTATTCGGAAGAGAAGCTTTCTTT. As protein: CASSLGLVFGREAFF. The rearrangement links TRBV13 to TRBJ1-1; D unclear. Trimming removed 0 bases from V and 8 bases from J, with 16 bases in between. The V gene's germline CDR1 is PRHDT and CDR2 FYEKMQ (reference sequence). The CDR3 covers 15 residues.

This clone was observed a handful of times. The gene calls are TRBV19 and TRBJ2-2; 7 bases are shared with TRBD1. The CDR3 loop spans 13 amino acids. In germline, CDR1 is LNHDA, CDR2 SQIVND (reference sequence). V dropped 4 bases and J dropped 8; count of bases not matched to a gene: 4. DNA of the CDR3: TGTGCCAGTAGTAGACAGGGACCAGGGGAGCTGTTTTTT. It encodes CASSRQGPGELFF.

The chain couples TRBV10-3 to TRBJ1-2, with 11 bases matching TRBD1. J gave up 1 base and V 10 bases, and 5 bases lay outside the gene matches. CDR3 size: 14 residues. Germline V gives CDR1 ENHRY, CDR2 SYGVKD. In nucleotides, the CDR3 is TGTGCCACAAGAGGGACAGGGGGTAACTATGGCTACACCTTC. Translated: CATRGTGGNYGYTF.

This chain joins TRBV4-1 and TRBJ2-7; 10 nucleotides align to TRBD1. Germline assignment: CDR1 MGHRA and CDR2 YSYEKL. The CDR3 has 13 residues. Germline trimming cut 6 bases from V and 7 bases from J; bases unmatched to any gene: 6. The CDR3 DNA sequence: TGCGCCAGCAGATCACAGGACAGGGGGGAGCAGTACTTC. This gives the protein CASRSQDRGEQYF.

This clone was counted once. The chain recombines TRBV6-6 with TRBJ1-5, with TRBD1 identical over 8 bases. The J segment lost 2 bases and the V segment lost 8 bases, leaving 5 bases of the junction unmatched. Germline CDR1 and CDR2: MNHNY and SVGAGI (reference sequence). This CDR3 contains 14 residues. The CDR3 bases are TGTGCCAGCGGACAGGGCGGTGGCAATCAGCCCCAGCATTTT. Translation: CASGQGGGNQPQHF.

The rearrangement joins TRBV5-1 to TRBJ2-2, with TRBD2 matching over 9 bases. Trimming at V came to 1 base and at J to 4 bases, leaving 5 bases not matched to a gene. The CDR3 spans 16 residues. CDR1 is SGHRS, CDR2 YFSETQ, per germline. The CDR3 spells CASSLIAGDGTGELFF. DNA for the CDR3: TGCGCCAGCAGCTTGATAGCGGGAGACGGCACCGGGGAGCTGTTTTTT.

This chain joins TRBV7-9 and TRBJ2-3; 8 nucleotides agree with TRBD1. Germline CDR1 is SEHNR and CDR2 is FQNEAQ (reference sequence). The V and J ends lost 5 bases and 4 bases, in that order; junction bases with no gene match: 5. This CDR3 contains 14 residues. The CDR3 loop is CASSVDRASDTQYF. The CDR3, as DNA: TGTGCCAGCAGCGTGGACAGGGCCTCAGATACGCAGTATTTT.

A remark on this clone: Germline and junction disagree at one end, which may indicate a read error. The genes are TRBV10-3 and TRBJ2-2, with 8 bases aligning to TRBD1. This CDR3 comprises 15 residues. Germline loops: CDR1 ENHRY, CDR2 SYGVKD. Written as DNA, the CDR3 is TGTGCCATCAGTGAGGGACAGGGCAACACCGGGGAGCCGTTTTTT. Its translation: CAISEGQGNTGEPFF.

The chain recombines TRBV18 with TRBJ2-7; TRBD1 matches at 12 bases. This CDR3 is built from 16 residues. The ends lost 4 bases at V and 4 bases at J; junction bases unmatched: 8. Germline CDR1 and CDR2: KGHSH and LQKENI. The CDR3 sequence: CASSLSTGQGAYEQYF. CDR3 coding DNA: TGTGCCAGCTCACTCTCAACGGGACAGGGGGCGTACGAGCAGTACTTC. Variable domain in full (rest from reference TRBV18 and TRBJ2-7): NAGVMQNPRHLVRRRGQEARLRCSPMKGHSHVYWYRQLPEEGLKFMVYLQKENIIDESGMPKERFSAEFPKEGPSILRIQQVVRGDSAAYFCASSLSTGQGAYEQYFGPGTRLTVT.

This clone has more than one count but fewer than ten. The chain employs TRBV9 and TRBJ2-1; D is unresolved. The V end lost 0 bases, the J end lost 1 base, and 11 bases lay between the germline ends. The CDR3 spans 16 residues. Per the germline V gene, CDR1 is SGDLS and CDR2 is YYNGEE. The CDR3 bases are TGTGCCAGCAGCGTAGGCGGTTCCCCTTCCTACAATGAGCAGTTCTTC. This gives the protein CASSVGGSPSYNEQFF.